A selection of T cell receptor beta chains follows, all from one sample in a study of blood T cells in healthy people across ages. TCRdb redid the calling of the 5' RACE reads with MiXCR, one entry per CDR3 protein. The sample carries around 1,800,000 distinct CDR3 sequences, about two fifths recorded once. The specimen was blood. These receptors all come from a human donor in good health. CDR3s include the opening cysteine and the closing phenylalanine or tryptophan. The order of the fields is clone size, D gene, V gene, J gene, CDR3 length, CDR3 DNA, CDR3 protein. D genes are given only for firm matches. Size is stated for part of the rows, as once, few or many counts, or as a class when the clone is expanded.

.	TRBD2	TRBV5-6	TRBJ2-3	18	TGTGCCAGCAGCACCCGACTAGCGGGGGCCTCGTTCGGAGATACGCAGTATTTT	CASSTRLAGASFGDTQYF
.	.	TRBV7-8	TRBJ1-4	15	TGTGCCAGCAGCTCATACAGGACAGACAATGAAAAACTGTTTTTT	CASSSYRTDNEKLFF
.	.	TRBV5-1	TRBJ2-5	14	TGCGCCAGCAGCTGGATTCTGGAGTCTCAGACCCAGTACTTC	CASSWILESQTQYF
.	.	TRBV20-1	TRBJ2-1	17	TGCAGTGCCCTGACCTTGGGCAGGCATAGCTCCTACAATGAGCAGTTCTTC	CSALTLGRHSSYNEQFF
once	.	TRBV5-6	TRBJ2-6	16	TGTGCCAGCAGCTGGGGACTGCCCTCTGGGGCCAACGTCCTGACTTTC	CASSWGLPSGANVLTF
.	TRBD2	TRBV6-6	TRBJ2-5	16	TGTGCCAGCAGAACGACTAGCGGGGGTCGAGAGGAAACCCAGTACTTC	CASRTTSGGREETQYF
once	.	TRBV6-2/TRBV6-3	TRBJ1-1	16	TGTGCCAGCAGTAGCCCGTTCTCGGGGGCGCACACTGAAGCTTTCTTT	CASSSPFSGAHTEAFF
.	TRBD2	TRBV7-8	TRBJ2-5	17	TGTGCCAGCAGCTGGGGGCCTAGCGGGGGGGCCGGAGAGACCCAGTACTTC	CASSWGPSGGAGETQYF
.	.	TRBV6-5	TRBJ2-7	14	TGTGCCAGCAGAGTCGCGGGAACCTCCTACGAGCAGTACTTC	CASRVAGTSYEQYF
.	.	TRBV6-2/TRBV6-3	TRBJ2-1	18	TGTGCCAGCAGTTACTCGGCCCTTGACCTGGGAATCTACAATGAGCAGTTCTTC	CASSYSALDLGIYNEQFF
.	.	TRBV5-1	TRBJ1-2	15	TGCGCCAGCAGCTTGCCCTCTTCAGGGTTTCCTGGCTACACCTTC	CASSLPSSGFPGYTF
.	.	TRBV11-2	TRBJ1-4	15	TGTGCCAGCAGAGAAGACCTCTCAACTAATGAAAAACTGTTTTTT	CASREDLSTNEKLFF
.	.	TRBV20-1	TRBJ1-1	13	TGCAGTGCCCCCCGCGGACAGTACACTGAAGCTTTCTTT	CSAPRGQYTEAFF
once	.	TRBV3-1	TRBJ1-2	16	TGTGCCAGCAGCCGTCCCGGAGCGTTGGGTATCTATGGCTACACCTTC	CASSRPGALGIYGYTF
.	.	TRBV7-2	TRBJ1-2	14	TGTGCCAGTAGCTCCCTTAGGCCCAGCTATGGCTACACCTTC	CASSSLRPSYGYTF
once	.	TRBV19	TRBJ2-7	15	TGTGCCAGTAGTAGGGAAGGAGCCTTCTTCTACGAGCAGTACTTC	CASSREGAFFYEQYF
.	.	TRBV7-2	TRBJ1-4	16	TGTGCCAGCAGCTTAGAGGCCGAAGGGGCTAGTGAAAAACTGTTTTTT	CASSLEAEGASEKLFF
few	.	TRBV6-5	TRBJ1-2	14	TGTGCCAGCACCCCGGCGTTAGGTTTCTATGGCTACACCTTC	CASTPALGFYGYTF
.	.	TRBV6-2/TRBV6-3	TRBJ1-5	12	TGTGCCAGCAGTTACTCGTCGGGGCCCCAGCATTTT	CASSYSSGPQHF
few	.	TRBV9	TRBJ2-1	15	TGTGCCAGCAGCGCCCCTGGGACACCTAACAATGAGCAGTTCTTC	CASSAPGTPNNEQFF
.	TRBD1	TRBV30	TRBJ1-5	18	TGTGCCTGGAGTGGCCCCAACTCCGGGACAGGGGGCAGTCAGCCCCAGCATTTT	CAWSGPNSGTGGSQPQHF
.	.	TRBV9	TRBJ2-7	12	TGTGCCAGCAGCGTAGGGGCGGGCGAGCAGTACTTC	CASSVGAGEQYF
few	.	TRBV29-1	TRBJ1-1	14	TGCAGCGTTATCCCGGGACTGCTGAACGGTGAAGCTTTCTTT	CSVIPGLLNGEAFF
.	TRBD1	TRBV4-1	TRBJ1-1	16	TGCGCCAGCAGCCGAACCAGGGGGGAAATGAACACTGAAGCTTTCTTT	CASSRTRGEMNTEAFF
few	.	TRBV29-1	TRBJ2-3	13	TGCAGCGTCTTCGGACAGACCACAGATACGCAGTATTTT	CSVFGQTTDTQYF
.	.	TRBV27	TRBJ1-2	13	TGTGCCAGCAGAATGGGCCAGGCCACTGGCTACACCTTC	CASRMGQATGYTF
.	.	TRBV20-1	TRBJ2-3	13	TGCAGTGCTAGAGATTATTCCGTGGATACGCAGTATTTT	CSARDYSVDTQYF
.	TRBD1	TRBV11-3	TRBJ1-2	14	TGTGCCAGCAGCTTGTACAGGGGGCTCTATGGCTACACCTTC	CASSLYRGLYGYTF
many	.	TRBV7-2	TRBJ2-5	13	TGCGCCAGCAGCCCCCGACGCGAAGAGACCCAGTACTTC	CASSPRREETQYF
.	TRBD1	TRBV12-3/TRBV12-4	TRBJ1-1	16	TGTGCCAGCAGTCCAAGACAGGGGGCGTTTGGCACTGAAGCTTTCTTT	CASSPRQGAFGTEAFF
few	TRBD2	TRBV18	TRBJ2-1	14	TGTGCCAGCTCCCCGGGACTAGTCAGCAATGAGCAGTTCTTC	CASSPGLVSNEQFF
few	TRBD2	TRBV4-3	TRBJ2-3	17	TGCGCCAGCAGCCAAGAAGAGAATAGCGGGGTTACAGATACGCAGTATTTT	CASSQEENSGVTDTQYF
.	.	TRBV20-1	TRBJ1-2	14	TGCAGTGCTAGACTTAGGGGGAGATGGAGTGGCTACACCTTC	CSARLRGRWSGYTF
few	.	TRBV5-1	TRBJ1-1	15	TGCGCCAGCAGCTTAGGATCAGCTTCGGCCACTGAAGCTTTCTTT	CASSLGSASATEAFF
few	.	TRBV7-8	TRBJ1-2	14	TGTGCCAGCAGCTTGAACCTGGGACATGTGGGCTACACCTTC	CASSLNLGHVGYTF
.	.	TRBV6-2/TRBV6-3	TRBJ2-1	14	TGTGCCAGCAGTTATTCCTCCAGGGTAAATGAGCAGTTCTTC	CASSYSSRVNEQFF
.	.	TRBV20-1	TRBJ2-1	13	TGCAGTGCTAGCGGGGACATTTACAATGAGCAGTTCTTC	CSASGDIYNEQFF
.	.	TRBV20-1	TRBJ1-1	15	TGCAGTGCTATCCCGCAAACAGGGTGGAACACTGAAGCTTTCTTT	CSAIPQTGWNTEAFF
few	TRBD1	TRBV5-6	TRBJ2-2	16	TGTGCCAGCAGCGGAACCGGGACAGGGATCGCCGGGGAGCTGTTTTTT	CASSGTGTGIAGELFF
few	.	TRBV4-1	TRBJ1-2	14	TGCGCCAGCAGCCAAGATCCGGTGACCTATGGCTACACCTTC	CASSQDPVTYGYTF
few	.	TRBV7-9	TRBJ2-5	15	TGTGCCAGCAGCTTAATCCGGGACTCCTTAGAGACCCAGTACTTC	CASSLIRDSLETQYF
.	TRBD1	TRBV5-1	TRBJ1-2	16	TGCGCCAGCAGCTACGGGACAGGTGCGTCTAGTTATGGCTACACCTTC	CASSYGTGASSYGYTF
few	TRBD2	TRBV29-1	TRBJ2-5	15	TGCAGCCTTCAACAAGGACTAGCGGGGGAAGAGACCCAGTACTTC	CSLQQGLAGEETQYF
.	TRBD2	TRBV7-8	TRBJ2-7	13	TGTGCCAGCACCCTATCGGGAGGGTTCAAGCAGTACTTC	CASTLSGGFKQYF
few	.	TRBV5-5	TRBJ2-3	16	TGTGCCAGCAGCCCCCGTGGGCTAGACGTGACAGATACGCAGTATTTT	CASSPRGLDVTDTQYF
.	TRBD1	TRBV10-3	TRBJ2-2	14	TGTGCCATCACCGAGGGGGCGAACACCGGGGAGCTGGTTTTT	CAITEGANTGELVF
few	.	TRBV10-3	TRBJ2-7	14	TGTGCCATCAGTTCCCTCCGGGACTCCTACGAGCAGTACTTC	CAISSLRDSYEQYF
few	.	TRBV4-1	TRBJ1-5	16	TGCGCCAGCAGCCAAGAATACGGCCTTACTAATCAGCCCCAGCATTTT	CASSQEYGLTNQPQHF
.	TRBD2	TRBV6-2/TRBV6-3	TRBJ2-1	19	TGTGCCAGCAACACCCCAAGGGCCGGGACTAGCCCTAAGAGGGATGAGCAGTTCTTC	CASNTPRAGTSPKRDEQFF